Presented here are 17 T cell receptor beta chains from one specimen sequenced in a study of T cell responses to AZD1222 COVID-19 vaccine. Only in-frame clones appear in the TCRdb table, and some are missing; sequencing was by immunoSEQ multiplex PCR. The sample holds about 110,000 clones, roughly 89% seen once. This specimen consisted of peripheral blood, obtained on day 0 of MenACWY control vaccination. The receptors derive from an adult in good health.

The J gene is TRBJ1-1, the V gene TRBV20-1, with D tentatively TRBD1 (6 bases). This CDR3 contains 11 residues. The ends were cut back, 5 bases at V and 9 bases at J, with 13 bases in the middle. Germline V CDR1 and CDR2: DFQATT, SNEGSKA (reference sequence). CDR3 in amino acids: CSAWTDTKAFF. CDR3 coding DNA: TGCAGTGCTTGGACAGATACGAAAGCTTTCTTT.

This chain connects TRBV5-1 to TRBJ2-3; possible D gene TRBD1, 5 bases. In germline, CDR1 is SGHRS, CDR2 YFSETQ. V gave up 4 bases and J gave up 3 bases, with 18 bases separating them. This CDR3 comprises 16 residues. DNA of the CDR3: TGCGCCAGCAGCCCGGGTGTAGGGGTACAAACAGATACGCAGTATTTT. This gives the protein CASSPGVGVQTDTQYF. Drawing the rest from reference TRBV5-1 and TRBJ2-3, the complete variable domain is KAGVTQTPRYLIKTRGQQVTLSCSPISGHRSVSWYQQTPGQGLQFLFEYFSETQRNKGNFPGRFSGRQFSNSRSEMNVSTLELGDSALYLCASSPGVGVQTDTQYFGPGTRLTVL.

This sequence joins TRBV5-1 and TRBJ2-1, with D possibly being TRBD2 (5 bases). This CDR3 spans 15 amino acids. The V end was cut by 0 bases, the J end by 1 base, with 8 bases between. CDR1 SGHRS and CDR2 YFSETQ come from the germline V gene. As DNA, the CDR3 is TGCGCCAGCAGCTTGGTCGGGGATTCCTACAATGAGCAGTTCTTC. Residues: CASSLVGDSYNEQFF.

This clone was counted between two and nine times. In the same sample, other DNA sequences code for this CDR3. The chain joins TRBV2 to TRBJ1-4; maybe TRBD1 (5 bases). V gave up 4 bases and J gave up 0 bases, with 9 bases separating them. The CDR3 length is 15 residues. The germline V gene has CDR1 SNHLY and CDR2 FYNNEI. The CDR3 loop is CASSGGPATNEKLFF. In DNA form, the CDR3 reads TGTGCCAGCAGTGGGGGCCCCGCAACTAATGAAAAACTGTTTTTT. The full variable domain, rest sourced from reference TRBV2 and TRBJ1-4, is EPEVTQTPSHQVTQMGQEVILRCVPISNHLYFYWYRQILGQKVEFLVSFYNNEISEKSEIFDDQFSVERPDGSNFTLKIRSTKLEDSAMYFCASSGGPATNEKLFFGSGTQLSVL.

The J gene is TRBJ2-3, the V gene TRBV4-3, with 9 bases matching TRBD2. The length of the CDR3 is 16 residues. The J segment lost 1 base and the V segment lost 3 bases, leaving 5 bases of the junction unmatched. CDR1 and CDR2 (germline): LGHNA, YSLEER. The DNA for the CDR3 is TGCGCCAGCAGCCACCTTAGCGGGGGCCGCACAGATACGCAGTATTTT. Its protein is CASSHLSGGRTDTQYF.

The genes are TRBV7-9 and TRBJ1-2, with D perhaps matching TRBD1 (6 bases). CDR3 length: 13 residues. Trimming cost V 5 bases and J 6 bases, with 13 bases left between them. The V gene's germline CDR1 is SEHNR and CDR2 FQNEAQ (reference sequence). The CDR3 region has the DNA TGTGCCAGCAGCCCCCAAGGGGGGGATGGCTACACCTTC. Protein: CASSPQGGDGYTF.

The rearrangement uses TRBV5-4 and TRBJ1-2; 7 bases fit TRBD1. The CDR3 spans 13 residues. Trimming took 0 bases from V and 5 from J; bases not matched to a gene: 1. Germline V gene sequence: CDR1 SGHNT, CDR2 YYREEE (reference sequence). The DNA for the CDR3 is TGTGCCAGCAGCTTGGAACAGGGGTATGGCTACACCTTC. Encoded protein: CASSLEQGYGYTF.

The gene calls are TRBV6-5 and TRBJ2-5; the D call may be TRBD1 or TRBD2 (5 bases each). Trimming stripped 5 bases from V and 1 base from J, with 11 bases between. From germline, CDR1 is MNHEY and CDR2 SVGAGI. The CDR3 loop spans 14 amino acids. CDR3 nucleotides: TGTGCCAGCAGTCCCGGGACCCTCCAAGAGACCCAGTACTTC. Translation gives CASSPGTLQETQYF.

This sequence joins TRBV7-3 and TRBJ2-1; D is undetermined. This CDR3 region has 14 residues. The germline V and J ends were trimmed by 5 bases and 0 bases, with 8 bases remaining between them. The germline gives CDR1 SGHTA, CDR2 FQGTGA. This CDR3 reads CASSPGHSYNEQFF. The CDR3 region has the DNA TGTGCCAGCAGCCCAGGTCACTCCTACAATGAGCAGTTCTTC.

J is TRBJ2-1 and V is TRBV6-1, with TRBD1 matching over 9 bases. The CDR3 consists of 12 residues. CDR1 is MNHNS, CDR2 SASEGT, per germline. V dropped 0 bases and J dropped 12; count of bases not matched to a gene: 0. The CDR3 nucleotides are TGTGCCAGCAGTGAAGCGGACAGGGGGCAGTTCTTC. Translating gives CASSEADRGQFF.

This rearrangement joins TRBV2 to TRBJ1-4; D remains unclear. Trimming stripped 3 bases from V and 0 bases from J, with 8 bases between. This CDR3 has 15 amino acids. Germline values: CDR1 SNHLY, CDR2 FYNNEI. CDR3 nucleotide sequence: TGTGCCAGCAGTGAGTCTCCCGCAACTAATGAAAAACTGTTTTTT. It yields the protein CASSESPATNEKLFF.

This clone appeared a single time. The rearrangement links TRBV14 to TRBJ1-1; TRBD1 matches at 10 bases. The V segment lost 5 bases and the J segment 4 bases; nucleotides outside the gene matches: 4. Germline CDR1 and CDR2: SGHDN and FVKESK. This CDR3 is 14 amino acids long. The CDR3 DNA sequence: TGTGCCAGCAGCGTATGGACAGGGGGCACTGAAGCTTTCTTT. Its protein is CASSVWTGGTEAFF.

V is TRBV6-1 and J is TRBJ2-1; TRBD1 might be the D (6 bases). V lost 0 bases and J 6 bases, leaving 9 bases between the germline ends. The germline gives CDR1 MNHNS, CDR2 SASEGT. This CDR3 region has 14 residues. As DNA, the CDR3 is TGTGCCAGCAGTGAAGCGGGGGCGGGCAATGAGCAGTTCTTC. It is translated as CASSEAGAGNEQFF.

The V and J genes are TRBV7-2 and TRBJ2-5; D gene ambiguous. In germline, CDR1 is SGHTA, CDR2 FQGNSA. V shed 3 bases and J shed 1 base, with 6 bases lying between them. CDR3 length: 13 residues. CDR3 coding DNA: TGTGCCAGCAGCTTGGCAGCCCAAGAGACCCAGTACTTC. Amino acid sequence: CASSLAAQETQYF.

This clone turned up a few times. The V and J genes are TRBV10-1 and TRBJ1-1; D call uncertain. Germline CDR1 WNHNN, CDR2 SYGVQD (reference sequence). Trimming took off 4 bases at V and 2 bases at J, with 8 bases between the two ends. The CDR3 length is 13 residues. CDR3 bases: TGCGCCAGCAGTGTAGGGATTAACACTGAAGCTTTCTTT. Its protein product is CASSVGINTEAFF.

The chain couples TRBV29-1 to TRBJ1-2; D is ambiguous. Per germline, CDR1 SQVTM and CDR2 ANQGSEA. V gave up 3 bases and J gave up 6 bases, with 8 bases separating them. This CDR3 is built from 11 residues. CDR3 in amino acids: CSVDAGNGYTF. In nucleotides, the CDR3 is TGCAGCGTTGATGCGGGGAATGGCTACACCTTC. The full variable domain, completed using reference TRBV29-1 and TRBJ1-2, is SAVISQKPSRDICQRGTSLTIQCQVDSQVTMMFWYRQQPGQSLTLIATANQGSEATYESGFVIDKFPISRPNLTFSTLTVSNMSPEDSSIYLCSVDAGNGYTFGSGTRLTVV.

This clone was picked up a small number of times. This chain connects TRBV4-2 to TRBJ2-7; D not certain. The CDR3 spans 15 residues. The V end was cut by 0 bases, the J end by 2 bases, with 11 bases between. Per the germline V gene, CDR1 is LGHNA and CDR2 is YNFKEQ. In DNA form, the CDR3 reads TGTGCCAGCAGCCAAGATGCGACGGGTGCCTACGAGCAGTACTTC. Amino acid sequence: CASSQDATGAYEQYF.